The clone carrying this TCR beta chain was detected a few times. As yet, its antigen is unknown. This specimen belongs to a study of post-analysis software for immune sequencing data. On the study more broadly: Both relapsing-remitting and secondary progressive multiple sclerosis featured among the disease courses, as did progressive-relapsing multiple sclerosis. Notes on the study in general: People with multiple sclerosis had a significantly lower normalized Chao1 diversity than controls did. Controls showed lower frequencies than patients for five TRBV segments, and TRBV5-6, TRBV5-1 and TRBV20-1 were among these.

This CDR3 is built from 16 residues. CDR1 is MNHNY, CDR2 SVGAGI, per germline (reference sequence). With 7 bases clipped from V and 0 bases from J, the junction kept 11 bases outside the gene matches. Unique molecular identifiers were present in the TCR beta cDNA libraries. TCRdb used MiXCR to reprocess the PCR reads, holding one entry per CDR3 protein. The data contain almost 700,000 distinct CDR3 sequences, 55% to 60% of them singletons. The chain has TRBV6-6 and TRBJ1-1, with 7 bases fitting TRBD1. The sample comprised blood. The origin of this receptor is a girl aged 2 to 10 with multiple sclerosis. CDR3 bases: TGTGCCAGCACCTTGTTTCTGGGACAGATGAACACTGAAGCTTTCTTT. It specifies CASTLFLGQMNTEAFF.